The clone carrying this T cell receptor (beta chain) was observed once. The antigen remains unidentified. This CDR3 has 10 amino acids. The germline V gene encodes CDR1 SGHTA and CDR2 FQGNSA. V was pared by 5 bases and J by 12 bases, with 8 bases between. This specimen belongs to a study of OX40 agonist ivuxolimab in advanced cancers. About the research overall: Three patients showed partial responses: one hepatocellular carcinoma and two cutaneous melanoma cases. Study-level points and caveats: Some nonresponders additionally presented with little normalized T-cell clonal expansion. Among the least clonally expanded were partial responders at 0.1-3.0 mg/kg.

TCRdb's table, derived via immunoSEQ multiplex PCR, lists solely in-frame clones and lacks some. The sample lists around 40,000 clones; around 87% were seen once. The sequencing used CD4+ or CD8+ T cells sorted from blood, collected in a trial of the OX40 agonist ivuxolimab. This TCR was recovered from an adult with an advanced solid tumor such as melanoma, head and neck, liver or kidney cancer. The chain joins TRBV7-2 to TRBJ2-1, with D unclear. CDR3 sequence: CASSLRAQFF. CDR3 sequence (DNA): TGTGCCAGCAGCCTCCGAGCGCAGTTCTTC.